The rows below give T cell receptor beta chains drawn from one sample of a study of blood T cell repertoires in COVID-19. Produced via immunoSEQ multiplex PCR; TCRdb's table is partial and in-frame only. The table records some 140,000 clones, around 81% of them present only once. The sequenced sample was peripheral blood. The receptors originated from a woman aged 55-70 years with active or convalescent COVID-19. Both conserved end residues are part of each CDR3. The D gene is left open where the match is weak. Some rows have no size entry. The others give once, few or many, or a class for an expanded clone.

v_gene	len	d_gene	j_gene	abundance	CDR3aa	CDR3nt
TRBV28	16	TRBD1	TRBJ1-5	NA	CASSRTGGLGNQPQHF	TGTGCCAGCAGCCGGACAGGGGGTTTGGGCAATCAGCCCCAGCATTTT
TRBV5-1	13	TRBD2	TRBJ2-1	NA	CASSAGVNNEQFF	TGCGCCAGCAGCGCGGGGGTAAACAATGAGCAGTTCTTC
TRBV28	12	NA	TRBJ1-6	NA	CASSLDSSPLHF	TGTGCCAGCAGCCTCGACTCCTCACCCCTCCACTTT
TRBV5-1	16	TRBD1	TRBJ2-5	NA	CASSLGGTGVGETQYF	TGCGCCAGCAGCCTGGGCGGGACAGGGGTTGGAGAGACCCAGTACTTC
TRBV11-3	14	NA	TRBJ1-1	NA	CASSLGRSNTEAFF	TGTGCCAGCAGCTTAGGCCGGTCGAACACTGAAGCTTTCTTT
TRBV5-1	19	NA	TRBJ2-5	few	CASSPIFDGENPYQETQYF	TGCGCCAGCAGCCCCATCTTTGACGGGGAGAACCCGTACCAAGAGACCCAGTACTTC
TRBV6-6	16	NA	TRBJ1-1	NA	CASSYSHGVPNTEAFF	TGTGCCAGCAGTTACTCCCACGGGGTTCCAAACACTGAAGCTTTCTTT
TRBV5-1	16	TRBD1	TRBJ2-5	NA	CASSELGQGAGETQYF	TGCGCCAGCAGCGAGCTGGGACAGGGGGCGGGAGAGACCCAGTACTTC
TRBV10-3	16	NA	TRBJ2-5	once	CAIRRGQGIGQETQYF	TGTGCCATCAGGAGAGGGCAGGGGATAGGCCAAGAGACCCAGTACTTC
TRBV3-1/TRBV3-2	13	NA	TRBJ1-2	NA	CASSQDGNYGYTF	TGTGCCAGCAGCCAAGACGGGAACTATGGCTACACCTTC
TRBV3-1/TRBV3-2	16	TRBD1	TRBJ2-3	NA	CASSQDYRGRTDTQYF	TGTGCCAGCAGCCAAGATTACAGGGGGAGGACCGATACGCAGTATTTT
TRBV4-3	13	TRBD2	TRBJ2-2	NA	CARVSGDTGELFF	TGCGCCAGAGTCAGCGGGGACACCGGGGAGCTGTTTTTT
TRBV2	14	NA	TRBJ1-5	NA	CASRAGHSNQPQHF	TGTGCCAGCAGGGCAGGACATAGCAATCAGCCCCAGCATTTT
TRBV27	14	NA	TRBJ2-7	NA	CASSGDGESYEQYF	TGTGCCAGCAGTGGAGACGGGGAATCCTACGAGCAGTACTTC
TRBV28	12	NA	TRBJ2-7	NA	CASSQGRYEQYF	TGTGCCAGCAGTCAGGGTCGCTACGAGCAGTACTTC
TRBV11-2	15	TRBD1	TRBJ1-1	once	CASSRDRDRGTEAFF	TGTGCCAGCAGCAGAGACCGGGACAGGGGCACTGAAGCTTTCTTT
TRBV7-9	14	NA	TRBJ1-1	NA	CASSLPTLNTEAFF	TGTGCCAGCAGCTTACCTACCCTGAACACTGAAGCTTTCTTT
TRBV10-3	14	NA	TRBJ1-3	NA	CATRGGATGNTIYF	TGTGCCACCCGGGGGGGGGCGACTGGAAACACCATATATTTT
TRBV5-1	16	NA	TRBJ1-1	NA	CASSLAASRANTEAFF	TGCGCCAGCAGCTTGGCCGCTTCGCGAGCGAACACTGAAGCTTTCTTT
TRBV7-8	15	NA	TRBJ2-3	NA	CASSFDPGLPDTQYF	TGTGCCAGCAGTTTTGACCCGGGGTTACCAGATACGCAGTATTTT
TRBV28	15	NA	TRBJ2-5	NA	CASSPGGRGSETQYF	TGTGCCAGCAGCCCCGGGGGGCGGGGATCGGAGACCCAGTACTTC
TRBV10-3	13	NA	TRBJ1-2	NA	CAITQDRLYGYTF	TGTGCCATCACCCAAGACAGACTCTATGGCTACACCTTC
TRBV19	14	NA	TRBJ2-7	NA	CASSLQGEPYEQYF	TGTGCCAGTAGTTTACAGGGTGAACCCTACGAGCAGTACTTC
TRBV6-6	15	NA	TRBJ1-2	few	CASSLAPLTTEGYTF	TGTGCCAGCAGTTTAGCTCCCTTAACGACAGAGGGCTACACCTTC
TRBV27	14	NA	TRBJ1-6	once	CASRKSSYNSPLHF	TGTGCCAGCAGGAAGAGCTCCTATAATTCACCCCTCCACTTT
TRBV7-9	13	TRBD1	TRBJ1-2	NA	CASSLVPGQRRLF	TGTGCCAGCAGCTTAGTTCCGGGACAGAGGAGGCTCTTC
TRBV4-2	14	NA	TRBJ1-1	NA	CASSQIGANTEAFF	TGTGCCAGCAGCCAAATAGGGGCGAACACTGAAGCTTTCTTT
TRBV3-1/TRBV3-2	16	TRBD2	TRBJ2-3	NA	CASSHFRTSVPDTQYF	TGTGCCAGCAGCCATTTCCGGACTAGCGTACCAGATACGCAGTATTTT
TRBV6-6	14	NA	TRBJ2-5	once	CASSLGGGPETQYF	TGTGCCAGCAGTTTAGGGGGGGGGCCCGAGACCCAGTACTTC
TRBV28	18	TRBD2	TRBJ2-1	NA	CASSPFRASGSIGNEQFF	TGTGCCAGCAGTCCATTCAGGGCTAGCGGGAGCATCGGCAATGAGCAGTTCTTC
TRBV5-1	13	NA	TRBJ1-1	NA	CVARRAMNTEAFF	TGCGTCGCCCGGAGGGCCATGAACACTGAAGCTTTCTTT
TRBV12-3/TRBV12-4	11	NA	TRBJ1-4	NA	CASSFGGGLFF	TGTGCCAGCAGTTTTGGGGGGGGGCTGTTTTTT
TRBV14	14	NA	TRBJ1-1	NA	CASSRIGSYTEAFF	TGTGCCAGCAGTCGTATCGGGTCCTACACTGAAGCTTTCTTT
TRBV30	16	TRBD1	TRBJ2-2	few	CAWRGQGRWNTGELFF	TGTGCCTGGAGAGGACAGGGACGGTGGAACACCGGGGAGCTGTTTTTT
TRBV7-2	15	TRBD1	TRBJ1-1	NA	CASSPRQGMNTEAFF	TGTGCCAGCAGCCCCCGACAGGGGATGAACACTGAAGCTTTCTTT
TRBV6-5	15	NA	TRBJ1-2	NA	CASKAEGRKWTDYTF	TGTGCCAGCAAAGCTGAAGGGAGAAAATGGACGGACTACACCTTC
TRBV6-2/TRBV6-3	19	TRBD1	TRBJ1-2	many	CASSYNFEDVGQAIHGYTF	TGTGCCAGCAGTTACAATTTCGAGGATGTGGGACAGGCGATTCATGGCTACACCTTC
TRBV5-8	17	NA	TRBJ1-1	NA	CASSLVREVRVNTEAFF	TGTGCCAGCAGCTTGGTCAGGGAGGTAAGGGTGAACACTGAAGCTTTCTTT
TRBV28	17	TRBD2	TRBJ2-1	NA	CASSSHLAGSSYNEQFF	TGTGCCAGCAGTTCACACCTAGCGGGGAGCTCCTACAATGAGCAGTTCTTC
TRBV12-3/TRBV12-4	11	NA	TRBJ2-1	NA	CASSLDGGQFF	TGTGCCAGCAGTTTAGACGGAGGTCAGTTCTTC
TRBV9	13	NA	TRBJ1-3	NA	CASSVGGGNTIYF	TGTGCCAGCAGCGTAGGAGGGGGAAACACCATATATTTT
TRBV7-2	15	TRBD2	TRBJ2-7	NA	CASSSRAGGLYEQYF	TGTGCCAGCAGCTCGAGAGCGGGAGGTTTATACGAGCAGTACTTC
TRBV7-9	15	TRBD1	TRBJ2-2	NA	CASSFETGGTGELFF	TGTGCCAGCAGCTTTGAAACAGGGGGCACCGGGGAGCTGTTTTTT
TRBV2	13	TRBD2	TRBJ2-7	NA	CASSGSGRNEQYF	TGTGCCAGCAGTGGTAGCGGGAGAAACGAGCAGTACTTC
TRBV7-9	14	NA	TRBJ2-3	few	CASSPGHVADTQYF	TGTGCCAGCAGTCCCGGACACGTCGCAGATACGCAGTATTTT
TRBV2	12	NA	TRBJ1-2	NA	CASRAGQYGYTF	TGTGCCAGCAGGGCAGGACAGTATGGCTACACCTTC
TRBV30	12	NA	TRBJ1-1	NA	CAWSSGQEGAFF	TGTGCCTGGAGTTCGGGGCAGGAGGGGGCTTTCTTT
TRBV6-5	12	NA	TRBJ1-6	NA	CASSLRNSPLHF	TGTGCCAGCAGCCTCAGGAATTCACCCCTCCACTTT
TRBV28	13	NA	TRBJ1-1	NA	CASSQTRATEAFF	TGTGCCAGCAGTCAGACCAGGGCCACTGAAGCTTTCTTT
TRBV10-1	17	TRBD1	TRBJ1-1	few	CASSVDRATYMNTEAFF	TGCGCCAGCAGTGTGGACAGGGCTACTTATATGAACACTGAAGCTTTCTTT
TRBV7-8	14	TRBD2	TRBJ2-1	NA	CASSLFTSAAEQFF	TGTGCCAGCAGCTTATTTACTAGCGCGGCTGAGCAGTTCTTC
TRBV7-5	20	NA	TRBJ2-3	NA	CVRSPTVGLAIWNSTDTQYF	TGTGTCAGAAGCCCGACGGTGGGACTAGCGATTTGGAATAGCACAGATACGCAGTATTTT
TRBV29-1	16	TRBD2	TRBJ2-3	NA	CSGPRERGGDSDTQYF	TGCAGCGGCCCACGGGAGCGGGGGGGCGATTCAGATACGCAGTATTTT
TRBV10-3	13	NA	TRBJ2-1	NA	CAISELEQGEQFF	TGTGCCATCAGTGAGCTAGAGCAGGGTGAGCAGTTCTTC
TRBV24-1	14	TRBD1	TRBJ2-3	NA	CATSRTGDTDTQYF	TGTGCCACCTCAAGGACAGGGGACACAGATACGCAGTATTTT
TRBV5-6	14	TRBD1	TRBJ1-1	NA	CASSYGTDYTEAFF	TGTGCCAGCAGCTACGGGACAGATTACACTGAAGCTTTCTTT
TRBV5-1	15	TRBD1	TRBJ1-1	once	CASSLGTGMNTEAFF	TGCGCCAGCAGCTTAGGGACAGGAATGAACACTGAAGCTTTCTTT